This is a list of T cell receptor beta chains from one sample in a study of T cells in Graves' hyperthyroidism and ophthalmopathy. TCRdb analysed the multiplex PCR reads with MiXCR anew, one entry per CDR3 protein. The table lists 300,000 to 450,000 distinct CDR3 sequences, less than 20% of them singletons. The sample was blood. Receptor source: a man younger than 35 with Graves' ophthalmopathy. CDR3s include the opening cysteine and the closing phenylalanine or tryptophan. Each record gives: CDR3 protein, CDR3 DNA, clone size, V gene, D gene, J gene. D genes are given only for firm matches. Clone size is given for some rows only: seen once, a few or many times, or a class if the clone is expanded.

CDR3: CASSPGYLTYEQYF
DNA: TGTGCCAGCAGCCCGGGTTACCTCACCTACGAGCAGTACTTC
size: .
V: TRBV3-1
D: .
J: TRBJ2-7

CDR3: CASSLLGASLKETQYF
DNA: TGTGCCAGCAGTTTATTGGGGGCGTCGTTGAAGGAGACCCAGTACTTC
size: many
V: TRBV28
D: .
J: TRBJ2-5

CDR3: CASSYSHIGGETQYF
DNA: TGTGCCAGCAGTTACTCGCATATAGGGGGAGAGACCCAGTACTTC
size: many
V: TRBV6-5
D: .
J: TRBJ2-5

CDR3: CASSYAASGADTQYF
DNA: TGTGCCAGCAGTTACGCAGCTAGCGGGGCAGATACGCAGTATTTT
size: .
V: TRBV6-2/TRBV6-3
D: TRBD2
J: TRBJ2-3

CDR3: CASNPLRGGVAAGELFF
DNA: TGTGCCAGTAACCCTCTGAGGGGGGGCGTAGCGGCCGGGGAGCTGTTTTTT
size: .
V: TRBV19
D: .
J: TRBJ2-2

CDR3: CSARGTSVGQETQYF
DNA: TGCAGTGCTAGGGGGACTAGCGTGGGCCAAGAGACCCAGTACTTC
size: few
V: TRBV20-1
D: TRBD2
J: TRBJ2-5

CDR3: CASSGGDSDYGYTF
DNA: TGTGCCAGCAGCGGAGGGGACAGCGACTATGGCTACACCTTC
size: .
V: TRBV7-2
D: TRBD1
J: TRBJ1-2

CDR3: CASSHRDRVPDTQYF
DNA: TGTGCCAGCAGCCACCGGGACAGGGTCCCAGATACGCAGTATTTT
size: many
V: TRBV11-2
D: TRBD1
J: TRBJ2-3

CDR3: CASRMTGGGYEQYF
DNA: TGTGCCAGCAGGATGACAGGGGGAGGCTACGAGCAGTACTTC
size: many
V: TRBV2
D: TRBD1
J: TRBJ2-7

CDR3: CASSLDPSGGPYEQYF
DNA: TGTGCCAGCAGCTTAGATCCGAGCGGGGGTCCCTACGAGCAGTACTTC
size: .
V: TRBV11-2
D: TRBD2
J: TRBJ2-7

CDR3: CASSEGDRETQYF
DNA: TGCGCCAGCAGTGAAGGGGACAGAGAGACCCAGTACTTC
size: few
V: TRBV10-1
D: TRBD1
J: TRBJ2-5

CDR3: CASSAIRGPNTEAFF
DNA: TGTGCCAGCAGTGCTATCCGGGGACCGAACACTGAAGCTTTCTTT
size: many
V: TRBV2
D: .
J: TRBJ1-1

CDR3: CASSQPGTGEMNSPLHF
DNA: TGCGCCAGCAGCCAACCAGGGACAGGGGAGATGAATTCACCCCTCCACTTT
size: few
V: TRBV7-3
D: TRBD1
J: TRBJ1-6

CDR3: CASSEGYQNTEAFF
DNA: TGTGCCAGCAGTGAAGGGTATCAGAACACTGAAGCTTTCTTT
size: many
V: TRBV6-1
D: .
J: TRBJ1-1

CDR3: CASSPGAGGLNQPQHF
DNA: TGCGCCAGCAGCCCTGGGGCAGGGGGCCTCAATCAGCCCCAGCATTTT
size: .
V: TRBV4-1
D: TRBD1
J: TRBJ1-5

CDR3: CASRQQTNQPQHF
DNA: TGTGCCAGCCGCCAACAGACCAATCAGCCCCAGCATTTT
size: .
V: TRBV6-1
D: .
J: TRBJ1-5

CDR3: CASTRDGSPLHF
DNA: TGTGCCAGCACTAGGGACGGGTCACCCCTCCACTTT
size: few
V: TRBV12-3/TRBV12-4
D: .
J: TRBJ1-6

CDR3: CASSSPAPGAGNTIYF
DNA: TGTGCCAGCAGCTCCCCTGCGCCGGGGGCTGGAAACACCATATATTTT
size: few
V: TRBV7-2
D: .
J: TRBJ1-3

CDR3: CSVGEGVEAFF
DNA: TGCAGCGTTGGTGAGGGGGTGGAAGCTTTCTTT
size: few
V: TRBV29-1
D: .
J: TRBJ1-1

CDR3: CASSLGGVTNEKLFF
DNA: TGTGCCAGCAGCTTAGGCGGGGTGACTAATGAAAAACTGTTTTTT
size: many
V: TRBV7-2
D: .
J: TRBJ1-4

CDR3: CATSKGQGGDTQYF
DNA: TGTGCCACCAGCAAGGGACAGGGTGGAGATACGCAGTATTTT
size: .
V: TRBV15
D: TRBD1
J: TRBJ2-3

CDR3: CASSDQGTASYGYTF
DNA: TGTGCCAGCAGCGATCAAGGGACAGCAAGCTATGGCTACACCTTC
size: many
V: TRBV6-1
D: TRBD1
J: TRBJ1-2

CDR3: CAISEGRTNTEAFF
DNA: TGTGCCATCAGTGAGGGACGTACGAACACTGAAGCTTTCTTT
size: .
V: TRBV10-3
D: .
J: TRBJ1-1

CDR3: CASGVDRIRDRVNYGYTF
DNA: TGTGCCAGCGGCGTAGACAGAATCCGGGACAGGGTTAACTATGGCTACACCTTC
size: many
V: TRBV28
D: TRBD1
J: TRBJ1-2

CDR3: CASSVQPLRVTNTEAFF
DNA: TGTGCCAGCAGTGTACAACCTCTTCGGGTTACGAACACTGAAGCTTTCTTT
size: many
V: TRBV27
D: .
J: TRBJ1-1

CDR3: CASSLGALGQSYNEQFF
DNA: TGCGCCAGCAGCTTGGGGGCCCTGGGACAGAGCTACAATGAGCAGTTCTTC
size: many
V: TRBV5-1
D: TRBD1
J: TRBJ2-1

CDR3: CASRQNYGYTF
DNA: TGTGCCAGCAGGCAGAACTATGGCTACACCTTC
size: few
V: TRBV6-1
D: .
J: TRBJ1-2

CDR3: CASSQAGASYNEQFF
DNA: TGTGCCAGCAGTCAAGCGGGGGCATCCTACAATGAGCAGTTCTTC
size: few
V: TRBV6-1
D: TRBD2
J: TRBJ2-1

CDR3: CASSLFPSNYGYTF
DNA: TGTGCCAGCAGTTTATTTCCAAGTAACTATGGCTACACCTTC
size: .
V: TRBV27
D: .
J: TRBJ1-2

CDR3: CASSQGRGNQHF
DNA: TGTGCCAGCAGCCAAGGCAGGGGGAACCAGCACTTT
size: .
V: TRBV3-1
D: TRBD1
J: TRBJ1-5

CDR3: CSAGGETSGIRTDTQYF
DNA: TGCAGTGCTGGGGGTGAGACTAGCGGGATACGCACAGATACGCAGTATTTT
size: .
V: TRBV20-1
D: TRBD2
J: TRBJ2-3

CDR3: CASSPDGSYNEQFF
DNA: TGTGCCAGCAGCCCCGACGGCTCGTACAATGAGCAGTTCTTC
size: many
V: TRBV7-9
D: .
J: TRBJ2-1

CDR3: CASRIKLGSYNEQFF
DNA: TGTGCCAGCAGGATTAAACTAGGCTCCTACAATGAGCAGTTCTTC
size: many
V: TRBV27
D: .
J: TRBJ2-1

CDR3: CASSLGGALESQPQHF
DNA: TGTGCCAGCAGCCTCGGGGGGGCGCTGGAAAGTCAGCCCCAGCATTTT
size: many
V: TRBV2
D: .
J: TRBJ1-5

CDR3: CASSQEGGGIPGEQYF
DNA: TGCGCCAGCAGCCAAGAAGGCGGCGGTATCCCCGGCGAGCAGTACTTC
size: .
V: TRBV4-1
D: .
J: TRBJ2-7

CDR3: CASSLGSYSNQPQHF
DNA: TGTGCCAGCAGCTTAGGCAGCTATAGCAATCAGCCCCAGCATTTT
size: many
V: TRBV27
D: .
J: TRBJ1-5

CDR3: CASSLGSGTGREQYF
DNA: TGTGCCAGCAGCTTGGGATCCGGGACAGGGCGCGAGCAGTACTTC
size: few
V: TRBV5-8
D: TRBD1
J: TRBJ2-7

CDR3: CASSLAWEDEQYF
DNA: TGTGCCAGCAGCTTAGCGTGGGAGGACGAGCAGTACTTC
size: many
V: TRBV7-9
D: .
J: TRBJ2-7

CDR3: CSARDPTGGRREKLFF
DNA: TGCAGTGCTAGAGATCCGACAGGGGGCCGAAGGGAAAAACTGTTTTTT
size: few
V: TRBV20-1
D: TRBD1
J: TRBJ1-4

CDR3: CSVKQGGYTDTQYF
DNA: TGCAGTGTTAAACAGGGCGGATACACAGATACGCAGTATTTT
size: .
V: TRBV20-1
D: .
J: TRBJ2-3

CDR3: CATSRGGTGYTDTQYF
DNA: TGTGCCACCAGCAGAGGAGGGACAGGGTACACAGATACGCAGTATTTT
size: many
V: TRBV15
D: TRBD1
J: TRBJ2-3

CDR3: CASSFFMNTEAFF
DNA: TGTGCCAGCAGTTTCTTCATGAACACTGAAGCTTTCTTT
size: many
V: TRBV12-3/TRBV12-4
D: .
J: TRBJ1-1

CDR3: CSARHQNTEAFF
DNA: TGCAGTGCTAGGCACCAGAACACTGAAGCTTTCTTT
size: many
V: TRBV20-1
D: .
J: TRBJ1-1

CDR3: CASSQAGGTQYF
DNA: TGCGCCAGCAGCCAAGCTGGGGGTACGCAGTATTTT
size: few
V: TRBV4-1
D: .
J: TRBJ2-3

CDR3: CASRTTGGREAFF
DNA: TGTGCCAGTAGGACGACGGGGGGCCGAGAAGCTTTCTTT
size: many
V: TRBV19
D: .
J: TRBJ1-1

CDR3: CASSPNTQDSKDTDTQYF
DNA: TGTGCCAGCTCACCAAACACCCAGGACAGCAAAGACACAGATACGCAGTATTTT
size: .
V: TRBV18
D: .
J: TRBJ2-3

CDR3: CSASKGDYGYTF
DNA: TGCAGCGCCTCGAAGGGGGACTATGGCTACACCTTC
size: many
V: TRBV29-1
D: .
J: TRBJ1-2

CDR3: CASREGASYEQYF
DNA: TGCGCCAGCAGGGAGGGGGCCTCCTACGAGCAGTACTTC
size: many
V: TRBV5-1
D: .
J: TRBJ2-7